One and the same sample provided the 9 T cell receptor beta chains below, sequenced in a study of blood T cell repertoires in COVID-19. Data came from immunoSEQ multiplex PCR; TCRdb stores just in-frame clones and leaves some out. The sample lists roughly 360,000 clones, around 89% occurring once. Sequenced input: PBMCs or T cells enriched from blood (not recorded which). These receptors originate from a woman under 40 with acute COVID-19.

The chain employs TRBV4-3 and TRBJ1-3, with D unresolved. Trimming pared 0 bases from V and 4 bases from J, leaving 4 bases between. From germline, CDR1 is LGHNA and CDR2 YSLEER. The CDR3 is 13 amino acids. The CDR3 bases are TGCGCCAGCAGCCAAGATGCGGGAAACACCATATATTTT. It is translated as CASSQDAGNTIYF.

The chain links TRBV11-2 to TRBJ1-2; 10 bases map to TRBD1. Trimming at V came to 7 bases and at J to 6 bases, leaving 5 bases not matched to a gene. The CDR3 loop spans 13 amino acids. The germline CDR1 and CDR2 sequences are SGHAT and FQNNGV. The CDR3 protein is CASTRQGAHGYTF. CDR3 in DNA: TGTGCCAGCACAAGACAGGGGGCTCATGGCTACACCTTC.

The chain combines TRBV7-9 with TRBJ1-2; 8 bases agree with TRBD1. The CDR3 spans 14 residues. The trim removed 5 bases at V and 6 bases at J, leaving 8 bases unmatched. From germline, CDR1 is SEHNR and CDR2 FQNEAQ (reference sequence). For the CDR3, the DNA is TGTGCCAGCAGCCCCCTGGGACAGGCCGATGGCTACACCTTC. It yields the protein CASSPLGQADGYTF.

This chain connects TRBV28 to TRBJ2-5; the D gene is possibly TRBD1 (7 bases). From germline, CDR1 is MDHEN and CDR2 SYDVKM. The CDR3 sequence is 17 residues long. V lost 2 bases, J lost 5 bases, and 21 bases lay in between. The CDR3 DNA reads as TGTGCCAGCAGTTTAAGGCATCTTGGAGGGGGCGTCGAGACCCAGTACTTC. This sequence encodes CASSLRHLGGGVETQYF.

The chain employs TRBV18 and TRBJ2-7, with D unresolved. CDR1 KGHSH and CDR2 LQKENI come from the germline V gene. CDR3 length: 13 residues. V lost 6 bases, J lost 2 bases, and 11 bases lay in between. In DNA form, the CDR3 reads TGTGCCAGCTCTGGGCAGTCCACCTACGAGCAGTACTTC. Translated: CASSGQSTYEQYF.

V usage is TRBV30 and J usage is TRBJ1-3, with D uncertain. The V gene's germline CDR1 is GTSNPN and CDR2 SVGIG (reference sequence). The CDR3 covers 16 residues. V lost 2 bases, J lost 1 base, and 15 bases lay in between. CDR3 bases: TGTGCCTGGAGTACCCCCCGGTACTCATCTGGAAACACCATATATTTT. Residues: CAWSTPRYSSGNTIYF.

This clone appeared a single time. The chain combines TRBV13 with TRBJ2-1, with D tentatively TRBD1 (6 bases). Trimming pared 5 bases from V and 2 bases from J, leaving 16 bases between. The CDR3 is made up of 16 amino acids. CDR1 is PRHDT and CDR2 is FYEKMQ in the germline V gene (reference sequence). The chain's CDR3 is CASSQATGLAYNEQFF. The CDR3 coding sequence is TGTGCCAGCAGCCAAGCGACAGGCTTAGCCTACAATGAGCAGTTCTTC.

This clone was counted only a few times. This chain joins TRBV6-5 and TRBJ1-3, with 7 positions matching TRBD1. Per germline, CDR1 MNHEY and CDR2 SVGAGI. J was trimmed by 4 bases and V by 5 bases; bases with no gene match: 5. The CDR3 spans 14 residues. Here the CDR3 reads CASSQGQQGNTIYF. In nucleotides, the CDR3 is TGTGCCAGCAGTCAGGGACAGCAAGGAAACACCATATATTTT.

The CDR3 region is CAIRSGTGYNEQFF. In DNA, the CDR3 is TGTGCCATCAGATCCGGGACTGGCTACAATGAGCAGTTCTTC. The genes are TRBV10-3 and TRBJ2-1, with D possibly TRBD2 on 6 matching bases. This CDR3 contains 14 residues. Per the germline V gene, CDR1 is ENHRY and CDR2 is SYGVKD. V dropped 6 bases and J dropped 3 bases, with 12 bases sitting between them.